This section outlines one TCR beta chain sequence together with its context. Its antigen is still unknown. The data were obtained in a study of vaccination and CD4 T cells after COVID-19. Across the whole study: Testing by nasal swab PCR showed convalescent patients to be SARS-CoV-2 positive; nine were mild and one was severe.

Scientists ran DNA taken from cultured CD4+ T cells through the Oncomine TCR Beta short-read assay for sequencing. Each CDR3 protein gets one entry after TCRdb re-called the PCR reads with MiXCR. Counted here are thousands of distinct CDR3 sequences, approximately 27% occurring once; the ten biggest clones make up just under 30%. Treatment: approximately 9-day PBMC culture with coronavirus spike peptide pools or control peptides (ViraFEST assay). This CDR3 comprises 16 residues. Per germline, CDR1 SGHTA and CDR2 FQGNSA. The V gene lost 3 bases and the J gene lost 3 bases, with 17 bases spanning the gap.

The sequencing here drew on CD4+ T cells from blood, cultured in vitro, taken after SARS-CoV-2 vaccination. The receptor comes from a human donor who had recovered from COVID-19. The chain combines TRBV7-2 with TRBJ1-1; D might be TRBD1 (5 bases). CDR3 DNA sequence: TGTGCCAGCAGCTTGGTCCCCCGGGGCGGTTACACTGAAGCTTTCTTT. Protein product: CASSLVPRGGYTEAFF.